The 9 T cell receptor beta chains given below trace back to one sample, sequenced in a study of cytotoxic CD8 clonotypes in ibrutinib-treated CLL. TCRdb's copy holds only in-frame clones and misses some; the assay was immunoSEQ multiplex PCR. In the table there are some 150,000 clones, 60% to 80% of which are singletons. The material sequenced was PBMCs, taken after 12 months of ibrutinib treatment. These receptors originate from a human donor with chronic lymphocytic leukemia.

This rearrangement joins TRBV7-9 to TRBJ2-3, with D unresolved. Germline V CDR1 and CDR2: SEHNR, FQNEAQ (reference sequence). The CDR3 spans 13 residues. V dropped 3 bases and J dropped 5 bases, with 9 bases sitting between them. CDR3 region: CASSLTIQDTQYF. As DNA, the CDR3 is TGTGCCAGCAGCTTGACAATTCAAGATACGCAGTATTTT.

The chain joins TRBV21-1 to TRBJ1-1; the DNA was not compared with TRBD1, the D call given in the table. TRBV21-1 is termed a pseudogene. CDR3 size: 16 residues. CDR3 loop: CASSKAQTENPTEAFF. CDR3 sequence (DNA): TGTGCCAGCAGCAAAGCTCAGACAGAGAATCCCACTGAAGCTTTCTTT.

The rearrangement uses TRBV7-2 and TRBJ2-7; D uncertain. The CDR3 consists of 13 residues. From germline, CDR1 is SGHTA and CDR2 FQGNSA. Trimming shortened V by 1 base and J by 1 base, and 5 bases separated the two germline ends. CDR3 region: CASSLGVSYEQYF. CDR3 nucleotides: TGTGCCAGCAGCTTAGGAGTATCCTACGAGCAGTACTTC.

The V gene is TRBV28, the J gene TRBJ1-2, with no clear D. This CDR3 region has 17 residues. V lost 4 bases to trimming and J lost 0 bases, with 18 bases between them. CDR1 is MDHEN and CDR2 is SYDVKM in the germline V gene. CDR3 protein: CASSSTPGGRSNYGYTF. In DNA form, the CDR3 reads TGTGCCAGCAGTTCAACACCCGGCGGGCGCTCTAACTATGGCTACACCTTC.

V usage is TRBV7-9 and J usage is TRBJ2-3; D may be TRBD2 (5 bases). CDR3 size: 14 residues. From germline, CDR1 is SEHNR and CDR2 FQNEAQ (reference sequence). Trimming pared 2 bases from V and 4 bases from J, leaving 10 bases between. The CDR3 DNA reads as TGTGCCAGCAGCTTATTCGGGGAACCAGATACGCAGTATTTT. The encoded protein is CASSLFGEPDTQYF.

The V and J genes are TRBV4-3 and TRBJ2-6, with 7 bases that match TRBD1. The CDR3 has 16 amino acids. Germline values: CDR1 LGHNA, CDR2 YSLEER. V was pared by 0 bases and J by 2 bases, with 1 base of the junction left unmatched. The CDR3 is CASSQDGTAGANVLTF. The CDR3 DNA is TGCGCCAGCAGCCAAGATGGGACAGCTGGGGCCAACGTCCTGACTTTC.

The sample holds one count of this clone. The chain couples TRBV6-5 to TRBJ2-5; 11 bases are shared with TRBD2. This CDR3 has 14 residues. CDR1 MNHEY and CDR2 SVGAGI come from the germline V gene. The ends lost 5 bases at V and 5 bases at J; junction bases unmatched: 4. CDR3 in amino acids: CASSRTSGSETQYF. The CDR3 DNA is TGTGCCAGCAGTAGAACTAGCGGGAGTGAGACCCAGTACTTC.

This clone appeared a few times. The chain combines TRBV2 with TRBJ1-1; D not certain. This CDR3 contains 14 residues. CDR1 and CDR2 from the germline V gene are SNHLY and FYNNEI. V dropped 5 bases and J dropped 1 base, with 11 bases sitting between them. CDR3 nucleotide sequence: TGTGCCAGCAGTCAGGCGGGTGGGAACACTGAAGCTTTCTTT. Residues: CASSQAGGNTEAFF.

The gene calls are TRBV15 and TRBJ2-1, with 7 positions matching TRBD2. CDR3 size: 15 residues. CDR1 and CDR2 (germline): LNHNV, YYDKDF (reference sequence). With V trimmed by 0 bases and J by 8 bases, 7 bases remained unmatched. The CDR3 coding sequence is TGTGCCACCAGCAGAGACGGGGGAGGGCGGGATGAGCAGTTCTTC. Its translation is CATSRDGGGRDEQFF. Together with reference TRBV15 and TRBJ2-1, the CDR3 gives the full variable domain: DAMVIQNPRYQVTQFGKPVTLSCSQTLNHNVMYWYQQKSSQAPKLLFHYYDKDFNNEADTPDNFQSRRPNTSFCFLDIRSPGLGDTAMYLCATSRDGGGRDEQFFGPGTRLTVL.